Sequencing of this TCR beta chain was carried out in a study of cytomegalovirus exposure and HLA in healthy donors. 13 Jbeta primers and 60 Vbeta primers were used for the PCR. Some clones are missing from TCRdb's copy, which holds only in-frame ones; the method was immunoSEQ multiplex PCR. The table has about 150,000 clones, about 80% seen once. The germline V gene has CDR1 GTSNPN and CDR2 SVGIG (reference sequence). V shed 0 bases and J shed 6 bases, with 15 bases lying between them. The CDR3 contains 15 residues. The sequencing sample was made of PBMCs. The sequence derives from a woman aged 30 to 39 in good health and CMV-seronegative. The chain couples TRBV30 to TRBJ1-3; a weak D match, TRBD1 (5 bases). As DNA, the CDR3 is TGTGCCTGGAGTGTACACTTGGGGCTTTTAAACACCATATATTTT. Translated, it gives CAWSVHLGLLNTIYF. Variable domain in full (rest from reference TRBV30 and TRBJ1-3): SQTIHQWPATLVQPVGSPLSLECTVEGTSNPNLYWYRQAAGRGLQLLFYSVGIGQISSEVPQNLSASRPQDRQFILSSKKLLLSDSGFYLCAWSVHLGLLNTIYFGEGSWLTVV.